The 20 T cell receptor beta chains given below trace back to one sample, sequenced in a study of control samples from healthy donors and cancer patients. Repertoires were generated with immunoSEQ multiplex PCR, while TCRdb's copy carries only in-frame clones and drops some. Of 150,000 to 200,000 clones in the sample, 91% were seen once. The source material was blood. These receptors were obtained from a woman aged 25 to 39 in good health.

The gene calls are TRBV7-9 and TRBJ2-7; D remains ambiguous. The CDR3 runs to 13 residues. Germline V gene data show CDR1 as SEHNR and CDR2 as FQNEAQ (reference sequence). Trimming cost V 2 bases and J 4 bases, with 9 bases left between them. This chain's CDR3 is CASSLQTVYEQYF. DNA of the CDR3: TGTGCCAGCAGCTTACAAACAGTATACGAGCAGTACTTC.

V gene TRBV7-2 combines with J gene TRBJ2-1; 10 bases line up with TRBD1. CDR1 is SGHTA and CDR2 is FQGNSA in the germline V gene. The CDR3 totals 16 residues. The junction had 10 bases not matched to a gene; V was cut back by 5 bases and J by 6 bases. The CDR3: CASSPHRQGAGNEQFF. The CDR3 DNA follows: TGTGCCAGCAGCCCACACCGACAGGGGGCGGGCAATGAGCAGTTCTTC. Full variable domain (rest looked up from reference TRBV7-2 and TRBJ2-1): GAGVSQSPSNKVTEKGKDVELRCDPISGHTALYWYRQSLGQGLEFLIYFQGNSAPDKSGLPSDRFSAERTGGSVSTLTIQRTQQEDSAVYLCASSPHRQGAGNEQFFGPGTRLTVL.

The chain recombines TRBV4-2 with TRBJ2-5; D perhaps matches TRBD2 (6 bases). The CDR3 totals 15 residues. V was shortened by 0 bases and J by 5 bases, with 13 bases between the two germline ends. Germline loops: CDR1 LGHNA, CDR2 YNFKEQ. The CDR3 DNA is TGTGCCAGCAGCCAAGATCCCCGGGAGCGGGAGACCCAGTACTTC. Its translation: CASSQDPRERETQYF.

The V call is TRBV6-5, the J call TRBJ1-1; the D is unclear. The CDR3 has 12 amino acids. V lost 6 bases and J lost 0, with 5 bases in between. Germline V gene lookup returns CDR1 MNHEY and CDR2 SVGAGI. The CDR3 DNA follows: TGTGCCAGCAGGAATATGAACACTGAAGCTTTCTTT. It specifies CASRNMNTEAFF.

The CDR3 sequence: CASSQGGGDQPQHF. The DNA for the CDR3 is TGCGCCAGCAGCCAAGGGGGAGGGGATCAGCCCCAGCATTTT. The gene calls are TRBV4-1 and TRBJ1-5; TRBD1 might be the D (5 bases). The CDR3 runs 14 residues. V was pared by 1 base and J by 5 bases, with 9 bases between. CDR1 MGHRA and CDR2 YSYEKL come from the germline V gene.

A note on this clone: This sample includes further DNA sequences coding for the same CDR3. The chain has TRBV12-3 or TRBV12-4 and TRBJ2-7; D unclear. V was trimmed by 1 base and J by 4 bases, leaving 2 bases between them. The CDR3 consists of 11 residues. DNA of the CDR3: TGTGCCAGCAGTTTAGGGTACGAGCAGTACTTC. Encoded protein: CASSLGYEQYF.

This clone appeared once. The chain uses TRBV6-1 and TRBJ2-1, with D possibly matching TRBD2 (7 bases). There are 15 residues in the CDR3. Germline CDR1 and CDR2: MNHNS and SASEGT. V lost 3 bases, J lost 5 bases, and 14 bases lay in between. The CDR3 reads CASSEGASGHNEQFF. CDR3 sequence (DNA): TGTGCCAGCAGTGAGGGGGCTAGCGGCCACAATGAGCAGTTCTTC.

V gene TRBV29-1 combines with J gene TRBJ2-1; the match to TRBD1 covers 9 bases. V trimming: 5 bases; J trimming: 13 bases; junction bases outside the gene matches: 6. The germline gives CDR1 SQVTM, CDR2 ANQGSEA. The CDR3 consists of 11 residues. The CDR3 here is CSVWDRDNQFF. The CDR3 DNA is TGCAGCGTTTGGGACAGGGATAATCAGTTCTTC.

The chain recombines TRBV11-3 with TRBJ1-2, with no clear D. Germline CDR1 SGHNT, CDR2 YENEEA. This CDR3 has 15 amino acids. V lost 1 base to trimming and J lost 1 base, with 10 bases between them. The chain's CDR3 is CASSLGGANNYGYTF. DNA of the CDR3: TGTGCCAGCAGCTTAGGTGGAGCAAATAACTATGGCTACACCTTC.

The V call is TRBV5-1, the J call TRBJ2-5, with 9 bases lining up with TRBD2. Germline-derived CDR1 and CDR2 are SGHRS and YFSETQ. This CDR3 spans 15 amino acids. Losses at the gene ends were 5 bases for V and 1 base for J; bases not matched to a gene: 6. CDR3 DNA sequence: TGCGCCAGCAGTTCCCTTAGCGGGGGCCAAGAGACCCAGTACTTC. Amino acids: CASSSLSGGQETQYF. Full variable domain (rest looked up from reference TRBV5-1 and TRBJ2-5): KAGVTQTPRYLIKTRGQQVTLSCSPISGHRSVSWYQQTPGQGLQFLFEYFSETQRNKGNFPGRFSGRQFSNSRSEMNVSTLELGDSALYLCASSSLSGGQETQYFGPGTRLLVL.

CDR3 coding DNA: TGTGCCAGCAGTTCCGGGCCAACCTACGAGCAGTACTTC. Its translation: CASSSGPTYEQYF. V and J are TRBV12-3 or TRBV12-4 and TRBJ2-7; D remains unclear. The CDR3 consists of 13 residues. Between the trimmed V and J ends, which lost 4 bases and 2 bases, there was a span of 9 bases.

A single count supports this clone. The chain joins TRBV7-2 to TRBJ1-6; D is unclear. With 0 bases removed from V and 5 bases from J, the gap between germline ends came to 8 bases. Germline CDR1 is SGHTA and CDR2 is FQGNSA. CDR3 length equals 15 residues. The CDR3 is CASSLAGPDNSPLHF. The DNA of the CDR3 is TGTGCCAGCAGCTTAGCAGGGCCGGATAATTCACCCCTCCACTTT. The entire variable domain, with the rest obtained from reference TRBV7-2 and TRBJ1-6, is as follows: GAGVSQSPSNKVTEKGKDVELRCDPISGHTALYWYRQSLGQGLEFLIYFQGNSAPDKSGLPSDRFSAERTGGSVSTLTIQRTQQEDSAVYLCASSLAGPDNSPLHFGNGTRLTVT.

V usage is TRBV5-5 and J usage is TRBJ2-7; D uncertain. This CDR3 spans 14 amino acids. Germline assignment: CDR1 SGHKS and CDR2 YYEKEE (reference sequence). The V end lost 1 base, the J end lost 2 bases, and 10 bases lay between the germline ends. The CDR3 DNA is TGTGCCAGCAGCTTGTTCCAGCCCCCCTACGAGCAGTACTTC. As protein: CASSLFQPPYEQYF.

Comment on this clone: Other DNA sequences in this specimen translate into the identical CDR3. The chain is built from TRBV5-1 and TRBJ1-1; D might be TRBD1 (5 bases). Germline-derived CDR1 and CDR2 are SGHRS and YFSETQ. Trimming cost V 5 bases and J 1 base, with 9 bases left between them. This CDR3 spans 13 amino acids. The CDR3 sequence is CASSRTGNTEAFF. CDR3 DNA: TGCGCCAGCAGTCGAACAGGGAACACTGAAGCTTTCTTT.

The rearrangement joins TRBV11-3 to TRBJ2-7, with TRBD2 identical over 8 bases. This CDR3 has 14 amino acids. Trimming at V came to 5 bases and at J to 3 bases, leaving 6 bases not matched to a gene. From germline, CDR1 is SGHNT and CDR2 YENEEA. The CDR3 protein is CASSPGTRDYEQYF. The CDR3 DNA follows: TGTGCCAGCAGCCCCGGGACTAGGGACTACGAGCAGTACTTC.

V is TRBV7-9 and J is TRBJ1-3; no reliable D call. In germline, CDR1 is SEHNR, CDR2 FQNEAQ (reference sequence). Trimming stripped 6 bases from V and 5 bases from J, with 5 bases between. This CDR3 comprises 11 residues. For the CDR3, the DNA is TGTGCCAGCAGTCTCAGAAACACCATATATTTT. Translated: CASSLRNTIYF. The complete variable domain, with remaining parts taken from reference TRBV7-9 and TRBJ1-3, reads DTGVSQNPRHKITKRGQNVTFRCDPISEHNRLYWYRQTLGQGPEFLTYFQNEAQLEKSRLLSDRFSAERPKGSFSTLEIQRTEQGDSAMYLCASSLRNTIYFGEGSWLTVV.

This chain links TRBV11-2 with TRBJ2-7; no clear D. The CDR3 extends over 13 amino acids. The V gene lost 1 base and the J gene lost 1 base, with 5 bases spanning the gap. Germline values: CDR1 SGHAT, CDR2 FQNNGV. This chain's CDR3 is CASSLVESYEQYF. The CDR3, as DNA: TGTGCCAGCAGCTTAGTCGAATCCTACGAGCAGTACTTC. Using reference TRBV11-2 and TRBJ2-7 for the parts outside the CDR3, the full variable domain is EAGVAQSPRYKIIEKRQSVAFWCNPISGHATLYWYQQILGQGPKLLIQFQNNGVVDDSQLPKDRFSAERLKGVDSTLKIQPAKLEDSAVYLCASSLVESYEQYFGPGTRLTVT.

The genes are TRBV7-2 and TRBJ2-7, with D unresolved. Per the germline V gene, CDR1 is SGHTA and CDR2 is FQGNSA. The CDR3 runs to 10 residues. The V gene lost 7 bases and the J gene lost 1 base, with 2 bases spanning the gap. In nucleotides, the CDR3 is TGTGCCAGCAATTCCTACGAGCAGTACTTC. The encoded protein is CASNSYEQYF. The variable domain in full, with the rest retrieved from reference TRBV7-2 and TRBJ2-7, is GAGVSQSPSNKVTEKGKDVELRCDPISGHTALYWYRQSLGQGLEFLIYFQGNSAPDKSGLPSDRFSAERTGGSVSTLTIQRTQQEDSAVYLCASNSYEQYFGPGTRLTVT.

The genes are TRBV11-3 and TRBJ2-2, with 9 bases lining up with TRBD1. This CDR3 comprises 13 residues. V lost 5 bases to trimming and J lost 5 bases; unmatched junction nucleotides: 0. Germline CDR1 SGHNT, CDR2 YENEEA. CDR3: CASSGTGTGELFF. The CDR3, as DNA: TGTGCCAGCAGCGGGACAGGGACCGGGGAGCTGTTTTTT.

This chain joins TRBV5-6 and TRBJ1-5, with D perhaps matching TRBD1 (5 bases). This CDR3 region has 15 residues. Germline-derived CDR1 and CDR2 are SGHDT and YYEEEE. Deletions cut 0 bases from V and 2 bases from J, with 9 bases between. The CDR3 DNA reads as TGTGCCAGCAGCTTGGCAGGGTATGGCAATCAGCCCCAGCATTTT. Protein sequence: CASSLAGYGNQPQHF.